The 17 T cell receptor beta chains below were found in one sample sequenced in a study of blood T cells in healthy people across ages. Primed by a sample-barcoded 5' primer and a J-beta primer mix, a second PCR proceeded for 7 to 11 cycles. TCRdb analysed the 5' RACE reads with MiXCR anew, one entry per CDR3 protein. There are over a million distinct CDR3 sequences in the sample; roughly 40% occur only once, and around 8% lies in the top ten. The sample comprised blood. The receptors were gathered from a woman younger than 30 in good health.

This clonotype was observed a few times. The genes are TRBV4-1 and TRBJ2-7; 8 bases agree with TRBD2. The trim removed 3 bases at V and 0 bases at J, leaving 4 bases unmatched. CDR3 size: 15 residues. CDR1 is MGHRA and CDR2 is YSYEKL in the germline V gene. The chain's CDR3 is CASSHFTSGSYEQYF. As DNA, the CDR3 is TGCGCCAGCAGCCACTTCACTAGCGGCTCCTACGAGCAGTACTTC.

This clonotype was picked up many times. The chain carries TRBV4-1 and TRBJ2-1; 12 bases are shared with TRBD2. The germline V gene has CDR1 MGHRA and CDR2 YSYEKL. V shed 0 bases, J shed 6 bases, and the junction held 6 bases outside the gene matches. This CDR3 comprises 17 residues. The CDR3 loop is CASSQDFATSGSNEQFF. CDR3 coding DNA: TGCGCCAGCAGCCAAGATTTCGCGACTAGCGGGAGCAATGAGCAGTTCTTC.

The CDR3 protein is CASSLTGLAARNEQFF. The DNA of the CDR3 is TGCGCCAGCAGCTTGACCGGACTAGCGGCTAGGAATGAGCAGTTCTTC. The chain carries TRBV5-1 and TRBJ2-1; TRBD2 matches 10 bases. This CDR3 has 16 amino acids. The V and J ends lost 1 base and 7 bases, in that order; junction bases with no gene match: 8. Per germline, CDR1 SGHRS and CDR2 YFSETQ.

For the CDR3, the DNA is TGTGCCACCAGCAGAGATGTGGCAGCCCAAGAGACCCAGTACTTC. Its translation: CATSRDVAAQETQYF. This chain uses TRBV15 with TRBJ2-5; no clear D. V dropped 0 bases and J dropped 1 base, with 9 bases sitting between them. CDR3 length equals 15 residues. Germline V gene lookup returns CDR1 LNHNV and CDR2 YYDKDF (reference sequence).

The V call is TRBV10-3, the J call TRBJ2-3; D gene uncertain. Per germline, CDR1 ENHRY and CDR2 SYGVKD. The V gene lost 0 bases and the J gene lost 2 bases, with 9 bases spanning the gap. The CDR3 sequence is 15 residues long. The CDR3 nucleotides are TGTGCCATCAGTGAGTCAATGACCATCACAGATACGCAGTATTTT. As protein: CAISESMTITDTQYF.

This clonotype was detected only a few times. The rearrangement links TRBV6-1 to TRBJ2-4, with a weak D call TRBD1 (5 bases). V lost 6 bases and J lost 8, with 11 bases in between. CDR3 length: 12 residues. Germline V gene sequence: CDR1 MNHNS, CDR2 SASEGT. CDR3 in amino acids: CASSLRADIQYF. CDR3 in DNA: TGTGCCAGCAGCCTCAGGGCGGACATTCAGTACTTC.

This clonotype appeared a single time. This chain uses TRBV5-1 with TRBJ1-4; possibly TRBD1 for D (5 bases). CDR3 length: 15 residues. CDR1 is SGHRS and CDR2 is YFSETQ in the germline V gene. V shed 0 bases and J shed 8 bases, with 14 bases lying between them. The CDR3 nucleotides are TGCGCCAGCAGCTTGGGGCAGGGAGTTGACGAAAAACTGTTTTTT. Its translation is CASSLGQGVDEKLFF.

The CDR3 sequence is CASSNRDRVEGTDTQYF. CDR3 DNA sequence: TGTGCCAGCAGCAACCGGGACAGGGTGGAGGGCACAGATACGCAGTATTTT. The chain combines TRBV7-6 with TRBJ2-3; 9 nucleotides align to TRBD1. From germline, CDR1 is SGHVS and CDR2 FNYEAQ. The J segment lost 1 base and the V segment lost 5 bases, leaving 10 bases of the junction unmatched. The CDR3 length is 17 residues.

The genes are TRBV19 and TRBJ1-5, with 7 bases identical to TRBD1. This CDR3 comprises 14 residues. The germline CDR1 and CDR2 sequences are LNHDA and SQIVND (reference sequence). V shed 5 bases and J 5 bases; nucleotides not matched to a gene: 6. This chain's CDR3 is CASSEAGGYQPQHF. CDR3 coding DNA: TGTGCCAGTAGTGAGGCAGGGGGGTATCAGCCCCAGCATTTT.

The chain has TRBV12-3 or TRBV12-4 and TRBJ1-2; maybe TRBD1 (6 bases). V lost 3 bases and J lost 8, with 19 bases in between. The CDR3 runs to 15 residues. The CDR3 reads CASSFNPWTVGGYTF. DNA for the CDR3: TGTGCCAGCAGTTTTAACCCCTGGACAGTGGGCGGCTACACCTTC.

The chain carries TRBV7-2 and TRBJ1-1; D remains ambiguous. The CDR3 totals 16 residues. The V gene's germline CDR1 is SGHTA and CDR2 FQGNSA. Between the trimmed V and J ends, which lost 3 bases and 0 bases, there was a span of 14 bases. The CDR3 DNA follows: TGTGCCAGCAGCTTTGGCCCCATAGGAATGAACACTGAAGCTTTCTTT. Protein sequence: CASSFGPIGMNTEAFF.

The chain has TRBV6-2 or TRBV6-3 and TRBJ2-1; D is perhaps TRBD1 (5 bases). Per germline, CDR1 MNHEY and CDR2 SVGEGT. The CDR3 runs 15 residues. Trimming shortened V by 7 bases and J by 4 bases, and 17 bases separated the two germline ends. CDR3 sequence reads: CASKRHQGSYNEQFF. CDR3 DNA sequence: TGTGCCAGCAAAAGGCACCAGGGTAGTTACAATGAGCAGTTCTTC.

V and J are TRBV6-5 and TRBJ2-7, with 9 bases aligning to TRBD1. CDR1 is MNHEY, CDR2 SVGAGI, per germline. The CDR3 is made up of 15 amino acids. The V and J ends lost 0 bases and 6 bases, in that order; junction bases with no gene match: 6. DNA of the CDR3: TGTGCCAGCAGTTACTCTGGGACAGGGTTGCGCGAGCAGTACTTC. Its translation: CASSYSGTGLREQYF.

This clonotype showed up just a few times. The CDR3 nucleotides read TGTGCCAGCAGTTTAGAAGGGGAGGACTACTATGGCTACACCTTC. Protein: CASSLEGEDYYGYTF. V is TRBV27 and J is TRBJ1-2, with D tentatively TRBD1 (5 bases). The CDR3 is 15 amino acids. Germline values: CDR1 MNHEY, CDR2 SMNVEV (reference sequence). The V end was cut by 2 bases, the J end by 3 bases, with 13 bases between.

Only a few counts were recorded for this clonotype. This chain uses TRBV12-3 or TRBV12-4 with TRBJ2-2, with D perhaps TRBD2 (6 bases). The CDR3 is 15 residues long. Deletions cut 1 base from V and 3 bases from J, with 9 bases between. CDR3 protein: CASSLVWGDTGELFF. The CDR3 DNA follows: TGTGCCAGCAGTTTAGTCTGGGGGGACACCGGGGAGCTGTTTTTT.

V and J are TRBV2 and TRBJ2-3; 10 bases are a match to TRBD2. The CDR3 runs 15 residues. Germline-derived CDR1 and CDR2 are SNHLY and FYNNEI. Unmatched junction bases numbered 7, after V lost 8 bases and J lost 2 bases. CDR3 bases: TGTGCCAGCGGGGCCGGGACTAGCGTCACAGATACGCAGTATTTT. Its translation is CASGAGTSVTDTQYF. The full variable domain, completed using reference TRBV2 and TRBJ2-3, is EPEVTQTPSHQVTQMGQEVILRCVPISNHLYFYWYRQILGQKVEFLVSFYNNEISEKSEIFDDQFSVERPDGSNFTLKIRSTKLEDSAMYFCASGAGTSVTDTQYFGPGTRLTVL.

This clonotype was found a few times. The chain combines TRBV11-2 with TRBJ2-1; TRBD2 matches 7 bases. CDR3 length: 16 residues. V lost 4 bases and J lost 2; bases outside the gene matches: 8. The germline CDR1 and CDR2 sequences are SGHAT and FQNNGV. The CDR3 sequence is CASSSETGTTYNEQFF. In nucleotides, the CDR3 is TGTGCCAGCAGCTCGGAGACCGGGACTACCTACAATGAGCAGTTCTTC.